The present entry profiles one T cell receptor (beta chain) with its context. In the original workflow: Estimated nucleated cell counts came from reference gene primer amplification. TCRdb's copy holds only in-frame clones and misses some; the assay was immunoSEQ multiplex PCR. The V and J calls and clone size come from that table; D and trimming were worked out from the DNA. The top ten hold 25% to 35% of the sample, which has 50,000 to 60,000 clones, roughly nine tenths seen once. The entry originates in a study of blood T cell repertoires in COVID-19. In the study overall: Acute-phase and convalescent COVID-19 samples originated in the United States, Italy and Spain. Sources were T cells, B-cell-depleted T cells, or PBMCs; the material itself was cDNA or gDNA.

This TCR was recovered from a human donor in a cohort sampled during active COVID-19. Material: peripheral blood.

The CDR3 region is CASSPGTAQISSGANVLTF. CDR3 DNA sequence: TGTGCCAGCAGCCCCGGGACAGCTCAGATAAGCTCTGGGGCCAACGTCCTGACTTTC. The chain joins TRBV7-3 to TRBJ2-6, with 7 positions matching TRBD1. The V gene end was trimmed by 5 bases and the J gene end by 0 bases; junction bases not matched to a gene: 13. The CDR3 runs to 19 residues. The germline gives CDR1 SGHTA, CDR2 FQGTGA.